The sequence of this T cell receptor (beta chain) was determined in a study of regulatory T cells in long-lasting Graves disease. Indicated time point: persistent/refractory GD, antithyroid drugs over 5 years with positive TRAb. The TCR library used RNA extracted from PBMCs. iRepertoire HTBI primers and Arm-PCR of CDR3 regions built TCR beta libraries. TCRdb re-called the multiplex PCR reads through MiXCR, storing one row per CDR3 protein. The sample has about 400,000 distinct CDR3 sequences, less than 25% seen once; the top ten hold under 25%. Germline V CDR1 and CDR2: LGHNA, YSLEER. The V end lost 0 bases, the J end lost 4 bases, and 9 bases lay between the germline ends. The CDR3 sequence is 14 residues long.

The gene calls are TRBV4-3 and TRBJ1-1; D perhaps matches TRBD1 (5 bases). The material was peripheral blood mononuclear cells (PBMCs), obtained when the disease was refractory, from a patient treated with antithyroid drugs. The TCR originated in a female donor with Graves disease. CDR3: CASSQEAGFTEAFF. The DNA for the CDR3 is TGCGCCAGCAGCCAAGAGGCAGGGTTCACTGAAGCTTTCTTT.